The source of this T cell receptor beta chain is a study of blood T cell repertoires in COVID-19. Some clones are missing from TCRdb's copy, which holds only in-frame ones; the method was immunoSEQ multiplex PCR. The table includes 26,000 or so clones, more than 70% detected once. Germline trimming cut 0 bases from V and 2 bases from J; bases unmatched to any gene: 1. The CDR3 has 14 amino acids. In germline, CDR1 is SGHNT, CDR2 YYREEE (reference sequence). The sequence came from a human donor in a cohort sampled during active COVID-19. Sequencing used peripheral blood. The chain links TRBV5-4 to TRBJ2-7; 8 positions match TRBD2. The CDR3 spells CASSLAGGAYEQYF. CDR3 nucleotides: TGTGCCAGCAGCTTGGCGGGGGGGGCCTACGAGCAGTACTTC. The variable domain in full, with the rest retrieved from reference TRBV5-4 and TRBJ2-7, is ETGVTQSPTHLIKTRGQQVTLRCSSQSGHNTVSWYQQALGQGPQFIFQYYREEENGRGNFPPRFSGLQFPNYSSELNVNALELDDSALYLCASSLAGGAYEQYFGPGTRLTVT.